The clone carrying this T cell receptor beta chain has more than one count but fewer than ten. Its antigen is not identified. CDR1 and CDR2 from the germline V gene are SGHAT and FQDESV (reference sequence). With 0 bases removed from V and 6 bases from J, the gap between germline ends came to 23 bases. The CDR3 spans 18 residues. A multiplex PCR was run with 60 Vbeta primers and 13 Jbeta primers. Method: immunoSEQ multiplex PCR; TCRdb's copy keeps in-frame clones and lacks some. The sample includes around 200,000 clones, 75% to 90% of them seen just once. These data belong to a study of cytomegalovirus exposure and HLA in healthy donors. Study-wide findings and caveats: Indistinguishable V segments, including TRBV6-2 and TRBV6-3, were excluded.

The chain combines TRBV11-1 with TRBJ2-5; D may be TRBD2 (5 bases). The source material was PBMCs. This receptor was obtained from a woman aged 18-29 years in good health and CMV-seronegative. In DNA form, the CDR3 reads TGTGCCAGCAGCTTAGCGCGCGGAGGAGAGCGGACGGGGAAGACCCAGTACTTC. Protein product: CASSLARGGERTGKTQYF. The variable domain in full, completed from reference TRBV11-1 and TRBJ2-5, reads EAEVAQSPRYKITEKSQAVAFWCDPISGHATLYWYRQILGQGPELLVQFQDESVVDDSQLPKDRFSAERLKGVDSTLKIQPAELGDSAMYLCASSLARGGERTGKTQYFGPGTRLLVL.